This T cell receptor beta chain was observed in a study of blood T cell repertoires in COVID-19. Overall study: Acute-phase and convalescent COVID-19 samples originated in the United States, Italy and Spain. In each case, the material was cDNA or gDNA derived from T cells, B-cell-depleted T cells, or PBMCs.

This clone was seen once. In the original workflow: From reference gene primer amplification, estimates of nucleated cell counts were derived. Clones were read by immunoSEQ multiplex PCR, and TCRdb kept only the in-frame ones, dropping some. D and trimming were read from the DNA, whereas the V and J calls and clone size are those reported in that table. Found here are under 200,000 clones, more than 70% of them singletons; the top ten hold 5.5% to 8%. This TCR was sampled from a man in his fifties or sixties with active or convalescent COVID-19. The sample was peripheral blood.

The CDR3: CASSESVAGGKTQYF. The CDR3 DNA follows: TGTGCCAGCAGTGAATCAGTGGCGGGTGGAAAGACCCAGTACTTC. The rearrangement links TRBV2 to TRBJ2-5; the D gene is possibly TRBD2 (5 bases). V lost 2 bases and J 6 bases, leaving 16 bases between the germline ends. Germline CDR1 and CDR2: SNHLY and FYNNEI. This CDR3 comprises 15 residues. Full variable domain (rest looked up from reference TRBV2 and TRBJ2-5): EPEVTQTPSHQVTQMGQEVILRCVPISNHLYFYWYRQILGQKVEFLVSFYNNEISEKSEIFDDQFSVERPDGSNFTLKIRSTKLEDSAMYFCASSESVAGGKTQYFGPGTRLLVL.